The clone carrying this T cell receptor beta chain occurred a few times. Its matching antigen is unknown. TCRbeta library preparation incorporated unique molecular identifiers. In TCRdb, the PCR reads were re-called with MiXCR into one record per CDR3 protein. The sample contains about 50,000 distinct CDR3 sequences, less than 6% of which appear only once. These data are taken from a study of T-cell reconstitution after alpha-beta-depleted transplantation in children. Germline values: CDR1 MGHRA, CDR2 YSYEKL. The V and J ends lost 0 bases and 0 bases respectively, with 11 bases between them. The CDR3 covers 16 residues. Findings of the study overall: About two months after transplant, alpha-beta T cells reportedly came from several hundred expanded graft clones. Recipient T cells and thymic progenitors that survived gave rise to the high TCRbeta diversity observed at day 60 in some patients. T-cell numbers and diversity, one year after transplant, stemmed largely from T cells that were newly produced.

The chain recombines TRBV4-1 with TRBJ1-1; a possible D gene is TRBD1 (6 bases). Sequenced here: PBMCs, mostly from graft donor cells, sampled 60 days after TCRalphabeta/CD19-depleted stem cell transplant. This TCR was sampled from a female patient aged 2-15 years who had a stem cell transplant for aplastic anemia, so the T cells may come from the graft donor. This chain's CDR3 is CASSQERGNLNTEAFF. CDR3 nucleotide sequence: TGCGCCAGCAGCCAAGAAAGGGGGAACTTGAACACTGAAGCTTTCTTT.